The 10 T cell receptor beta chains presented below share a single source sample, sequenced in a study of blood T cell repertoires in COVID-19. The method was immunoSEQ multiplex PCR; TCRdb's version includes in-frame clones alone and lacks a portion of them. The data hold roughly 500,000 clones, with nearly 90% observed a single time. What was sequenced was peripheral blood. The receptors derive from a man aged 18 to 30 with COVID-19, enrolled during active disease.

V gene TRBV5-1 combines with J gene TRBJ1-5, with D possibly TRBD1 on 6 matching bases. Between the trimmed V and J ends, which lost 1 base and 5 bases, there was a span of 13 bases. This CDR3 is 15 amino acids long. The germline V gene has CDR1 SGHRS and CDR2 YFSETQ. The CDR3, as DNA: TGCGCCAGCAGCTTGCAGGGAGCAGGGGATCAGCCCCAGCATTTT. It codes for CASSLQGAGDQPQHF.

The chain has TRBV3-1 (or the pseudogene TRBV3-2) and TRBJ2-5, with D perhaps matching TRBD2 (6 bases). This CDR3 has 13 residues. The germline V gene has CDR1 LGHDT and CDR2 YNNKEL (reference sequence). The V end was cut by 4 bases, the J end by 5 bases, with 11 bases between. CDR3 amino acids: CASSLGGLETQYF. The CDR3 DNA follows: TGTGCCAGCAGCCTCGGAGGGCTGGAGACCCAGTACTTC.

The rearrangement links TRBV6-6 to TRBJ2-7, with 8 bases aligning to TRBD1. The CDR3 loop spans 14 amino acids. Trimming took 4 bases from V and 5 from J; bases not matched to a gene: 7. The V gene's germline CDR1 is MNHNY and CDR2 SVGAGI (reference sequence). This CDR3 is CASSFQDRADEQYF. The DNA for the CDR3 is TGTGCCAGCAGTTTCCAGGACAGGGCCGACGAGCAGTACTTC.

V and J are TRBV6-4 and TRBJ1-5; D call uncertain. Trimming pared 3 bases from V and 9 bases from J, leaving 12 bases between. This CDR3 comprises 13 residues. From germline, CDR1 is MRHNA and CDR2 SNTAGT. As DNA, the CDR3 is TGTGCCAGCAGTGAAACACCTTTCGCGCCCCAGCATTTT. Protein product: CASSETPFAPQHF.

This chain joins TRBV3-1 (or the pseudogene TRBV3-2) and TRBJ2-7, with D perhaps matching TRBD2 (5 bases). Deletions cut 3 bases from V and 7 bases from J, with 13 bases between. The CDR3 spans 13 residues. Germline V gene lookup returns CDR1 LGHDT and CDR2 YNNKEL (reference sequence). CDR3 residues: CASSQVRESEQYF. In nucleotides, the CDR3 is TGTGCCAGCAGCCAGGTTAGGGAGTCTGAGCAGTACTTC.

The chain links TRBV11-3 to TRBJ2-5, with D possibly being TRBD2 (5 bases). This CDR3 is 15 amino acids long. CDR1 and CDR2 (germline): SGHNT, YENEEA. V was cut by 0 bases and J by 1 base, with 9 bases left in between. In DNA, the CDR3 is TGTGCCAGCAGCTTAGAGGCGGGCCTCCAAGAGACCCAGTACTTC. It encodes CASSLEAGLQETQYF.

Comments on this clone: In the same sample, other DNA sequences code for this CDR3. The chain recombines TRBV4-1 with TRBJ2-3; the D is unclear. The V end was cut by 3 bases, the J end by 3 bases, with 7 bases between. The CDR3 covers 13 residues. CDR1 is MGHRA and CDR2 is YSYEKL in the germline V gene. Here the CDR3 DNA reads TGCGCCAGCAGCCAGGGCTTAACAGATACGCAGTATTTT. The encoded protein is CASSQGLTDTQYF.

The chain is built from TRBV13 and TRBJ1-1; 7 positions match TRBD1. Germline V gene lookup returns CDR1 PRHDT and CDR2 FYEKMQ (reference sequence). This CDR3 region has 14 residues. The J segment lost 3 bases and the V segment lost 5 bases, leaving 6 bases of the junction unmatched. The CDR3 bases are TGTGCCAGCAGCAATCAGGGGGGAGACACTGAAGCTTTCTTT. Amino acid sequence: CASSNQGGDTEAFF.

The rearrangement joins TRBV2 to TRBJ2-1; D is undetermined. Trimming shortened V by 6 bases and J by 4 bases, and 13 bases separated the two germline ends. The CDR3 runs to 14 residues. The germline CDR1 and CDR2 sequences are SNHLY and FYNNEI. CDR3 region: CASSLELGYNEQFF. The CDR3 coding sequence is TGTGCCAGCAGCCTAGAGTTGGGTTACAATGAGCAGTTCTTC.

The chain links TRBV7-8 to TRBJ2-2; the match to TRBD2 covers 13 bases. CDR3 length: 18 amino acids. Germline V CDR1 and CDR2: SGHVS, FQNEAQ. The V segment lost 2 bases and the J segment 5 bases; nucleotides outside the gene matches: 8. The CDR3 spells CASSLYRGLAGVTGELFF. CDR3 DNA sequence: TGTGCCAGCAGCTTATATAGAGGACTAGCGGGAGTTACCGGGGAGCTGTTTTTT.